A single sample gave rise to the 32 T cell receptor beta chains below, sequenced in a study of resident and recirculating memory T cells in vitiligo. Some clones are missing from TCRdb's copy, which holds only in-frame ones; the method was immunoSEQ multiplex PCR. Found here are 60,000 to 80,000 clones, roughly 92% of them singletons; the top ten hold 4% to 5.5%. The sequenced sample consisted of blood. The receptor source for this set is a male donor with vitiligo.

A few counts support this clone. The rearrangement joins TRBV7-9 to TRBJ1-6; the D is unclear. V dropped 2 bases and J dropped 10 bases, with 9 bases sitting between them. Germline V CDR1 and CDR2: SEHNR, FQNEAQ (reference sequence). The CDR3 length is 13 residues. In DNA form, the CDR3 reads TGTGCCAGCAGCTTACCGGGGTACTCACCCCTCCACTTT. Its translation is CASSLPGYSPLHF.

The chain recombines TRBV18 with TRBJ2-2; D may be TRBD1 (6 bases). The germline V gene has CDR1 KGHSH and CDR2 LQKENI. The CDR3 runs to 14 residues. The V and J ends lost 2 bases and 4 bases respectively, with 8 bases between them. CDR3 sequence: CASSPWDITGELFF. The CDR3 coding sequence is TGTGCCAGCTCACCATGGGACATCACCGGGGAGCTGTTTTTT.

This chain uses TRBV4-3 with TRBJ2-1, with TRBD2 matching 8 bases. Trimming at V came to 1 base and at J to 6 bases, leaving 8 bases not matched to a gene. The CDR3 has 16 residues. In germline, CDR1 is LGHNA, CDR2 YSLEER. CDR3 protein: CASSQVKRGGRNEQFF. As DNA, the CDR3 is TGCGCCAGCAGCCAAGTTAAACGGGGGGGCCGCAATGAGCAGTTCTTC.

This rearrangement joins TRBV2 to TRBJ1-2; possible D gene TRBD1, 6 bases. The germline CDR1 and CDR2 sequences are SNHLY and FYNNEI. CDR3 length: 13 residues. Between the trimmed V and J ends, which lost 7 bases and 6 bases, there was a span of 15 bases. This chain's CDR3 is CASTSGVLHGYTF. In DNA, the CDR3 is TGTGCCAGCACCTCAGGGGTACTGCATGGCTACACCTTC.

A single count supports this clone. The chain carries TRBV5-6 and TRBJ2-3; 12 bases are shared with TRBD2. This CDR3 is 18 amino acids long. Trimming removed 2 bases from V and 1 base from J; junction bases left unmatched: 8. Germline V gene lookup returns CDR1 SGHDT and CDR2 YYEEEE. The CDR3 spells CASSFLASGGEGTDTQYF. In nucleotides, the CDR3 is TGTGCCAGCAGCTTCCTGGCTAGCGGGGGGGAGGGCACAGATACGCAGTATTTT.

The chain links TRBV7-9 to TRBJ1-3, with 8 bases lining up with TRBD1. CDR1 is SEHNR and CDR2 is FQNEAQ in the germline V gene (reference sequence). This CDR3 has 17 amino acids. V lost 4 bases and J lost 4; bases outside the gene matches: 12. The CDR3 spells CASSSRLTGAGGNTIYF. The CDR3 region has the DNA TGTGCCAGCAGCTCCCGTCTGACAGGGGCTGGGGGAAACACCATATATTTT.

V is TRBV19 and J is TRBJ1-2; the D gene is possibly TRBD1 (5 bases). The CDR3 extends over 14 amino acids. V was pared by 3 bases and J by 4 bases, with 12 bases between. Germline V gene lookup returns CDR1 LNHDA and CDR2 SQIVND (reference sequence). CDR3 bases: TGTGCCAGTAGTATGACGGCGGGGGGCTATGGCTACACCTTC. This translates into CASSMTAGGYGYTF.

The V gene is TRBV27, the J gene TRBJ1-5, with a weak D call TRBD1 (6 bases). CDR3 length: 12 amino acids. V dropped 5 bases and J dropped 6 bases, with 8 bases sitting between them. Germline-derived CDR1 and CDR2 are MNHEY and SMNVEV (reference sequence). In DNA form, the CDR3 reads TGTGCCAGCAGTGAACAGGGTCAGCCCCAGCATTTT. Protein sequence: CASSEQGQPQHF.

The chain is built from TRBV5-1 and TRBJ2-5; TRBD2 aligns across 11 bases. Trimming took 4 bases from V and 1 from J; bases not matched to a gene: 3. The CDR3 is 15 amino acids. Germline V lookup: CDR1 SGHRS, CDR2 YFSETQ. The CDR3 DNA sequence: TGCGCCAGCAGCACCGGGACTAGCGGCCAAGAGACCCAGTACTTC. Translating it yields CASSTGTSGQETQYF.

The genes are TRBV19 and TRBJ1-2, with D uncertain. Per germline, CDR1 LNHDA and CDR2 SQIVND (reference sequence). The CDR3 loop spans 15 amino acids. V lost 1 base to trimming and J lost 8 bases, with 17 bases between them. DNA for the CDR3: TGTGCCAGTAGTATAGTCTTAAACAATGCTCGAGGCTACACCTTC. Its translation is CASSIVLNNARGYTF.

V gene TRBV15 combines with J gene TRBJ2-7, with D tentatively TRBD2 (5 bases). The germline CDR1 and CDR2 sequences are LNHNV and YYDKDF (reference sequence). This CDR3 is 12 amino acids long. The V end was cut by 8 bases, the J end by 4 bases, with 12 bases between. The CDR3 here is CATGVRGYEQYF. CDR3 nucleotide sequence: TGTGCCACCGGGGTACGGGGATACGAGCAGTACTTC.

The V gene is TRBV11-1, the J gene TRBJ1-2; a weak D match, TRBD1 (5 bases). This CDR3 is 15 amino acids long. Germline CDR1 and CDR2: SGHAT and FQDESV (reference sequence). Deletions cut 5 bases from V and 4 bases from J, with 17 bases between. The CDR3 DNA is TGTGCCAGCAGCGAATCTCTGCAGGGCTTCTATGGCTACACCTTC. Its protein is CASSESLQGFYGYTF.

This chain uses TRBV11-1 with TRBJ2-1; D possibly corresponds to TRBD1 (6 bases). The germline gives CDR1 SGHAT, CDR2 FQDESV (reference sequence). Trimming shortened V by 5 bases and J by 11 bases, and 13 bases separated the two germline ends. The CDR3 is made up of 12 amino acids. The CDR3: CASSLPDSQQFF. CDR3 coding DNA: TGTGCCAGCAGCCTGCCGGACAGCCAGCAGTTCTTC.

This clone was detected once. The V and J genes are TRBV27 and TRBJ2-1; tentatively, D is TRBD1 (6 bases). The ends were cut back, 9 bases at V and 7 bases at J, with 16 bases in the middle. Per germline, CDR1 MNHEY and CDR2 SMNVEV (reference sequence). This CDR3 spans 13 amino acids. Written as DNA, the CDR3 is TGTGCCAGTTTAGGGGGTTTGTGGAATGAGCAGTTCTTC. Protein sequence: CASLGGLWNEQFF.

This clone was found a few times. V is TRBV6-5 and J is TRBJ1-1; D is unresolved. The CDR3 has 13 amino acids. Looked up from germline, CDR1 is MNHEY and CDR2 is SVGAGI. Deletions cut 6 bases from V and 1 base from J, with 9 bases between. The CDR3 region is CASSRHENTEAFF. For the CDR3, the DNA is TGTGCCAGCAGCCGACACGAGAACACTGAAGCTTTCTTT.

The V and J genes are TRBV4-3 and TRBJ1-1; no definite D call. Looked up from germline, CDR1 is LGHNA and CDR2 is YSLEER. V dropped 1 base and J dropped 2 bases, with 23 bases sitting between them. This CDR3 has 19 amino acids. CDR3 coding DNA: TGCGCCAGCAGCCAAGGCATCGTCTGGAGGAGCTCCCGAAACACTGAAGCTTTCTTT. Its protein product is CASSQGIVWRSSRNTEAFF.

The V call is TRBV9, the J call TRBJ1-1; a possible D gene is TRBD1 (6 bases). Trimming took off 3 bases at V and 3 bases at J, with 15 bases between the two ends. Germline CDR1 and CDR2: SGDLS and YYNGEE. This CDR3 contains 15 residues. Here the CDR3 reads CASSALGEGDTEAFF. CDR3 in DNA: TGTGCCAGCAGCGCGCTCGGGGAGGGGGACACTGAAGCTTTCTTT. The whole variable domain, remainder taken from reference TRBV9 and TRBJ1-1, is DSGVTQTPKHLITATGQRVTLRCSPRSGDLSVYWYQQSLDQGLQFLIQYYNGEERAKGNILERFSAQQFPDLHSELNLSSLELGDSALYFCASSALGEGDTEAFFGQGTRLTVV.

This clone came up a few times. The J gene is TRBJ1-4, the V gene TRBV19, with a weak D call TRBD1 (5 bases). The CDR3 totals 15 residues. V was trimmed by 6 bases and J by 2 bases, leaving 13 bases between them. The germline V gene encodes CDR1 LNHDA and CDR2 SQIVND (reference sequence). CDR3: CASSRAGQTNEKLFF. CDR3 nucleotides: TGTGCCAGTAGCCGGGCAGGGCAGACTAATGAAAAACTGTTTTTT.

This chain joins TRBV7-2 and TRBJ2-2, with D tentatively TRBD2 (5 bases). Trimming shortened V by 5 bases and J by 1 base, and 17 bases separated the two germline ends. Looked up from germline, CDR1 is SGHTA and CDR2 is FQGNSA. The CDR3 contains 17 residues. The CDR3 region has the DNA TGTGCCAGCAGCCCGACGGTTGCGGGTTTGAACACCGGGGAGCTGTTTTTT. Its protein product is CASSPTVAGLNTGELFF.

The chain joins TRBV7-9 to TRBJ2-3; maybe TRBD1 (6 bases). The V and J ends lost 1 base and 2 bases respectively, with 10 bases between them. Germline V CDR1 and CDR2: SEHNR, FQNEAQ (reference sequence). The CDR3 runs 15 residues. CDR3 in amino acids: CASSLGTDTTDTQYF. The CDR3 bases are TGTGCCAGCAGCTTAGGGACAGACACCACAGATACGCAGTATTTT.

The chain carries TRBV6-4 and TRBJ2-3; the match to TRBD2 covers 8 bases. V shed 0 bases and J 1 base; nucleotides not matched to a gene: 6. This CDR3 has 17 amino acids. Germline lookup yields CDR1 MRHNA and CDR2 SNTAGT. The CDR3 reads CASSDSPGGEGTDTQYF. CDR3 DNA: TGTGCCAGCAGTGACTCTCCCGGGGGGGAGGGCACAGATACGCAGTATTTT.

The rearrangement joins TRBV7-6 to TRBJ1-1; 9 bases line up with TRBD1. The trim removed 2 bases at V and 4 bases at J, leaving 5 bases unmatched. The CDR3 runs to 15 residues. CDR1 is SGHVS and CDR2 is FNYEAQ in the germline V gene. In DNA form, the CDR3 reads TGTGCCAGCAGCTTATGGGACAGGGAACGCACTGAAGCTTTCTTT. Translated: CASSLWDRERTEAFF.

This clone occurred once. The CDR3 DNA is TGTGCCAGCAGCGAGACAGGGAATAGCAATCAGCCCCAGCATTTT. Translation: CASSETGNSNQPQHF. The V call is TRBV9, the J call TRBJ1-5; 7 bases align to TRBD1. J lost 0 bases, V lost 3 bases, and 3 bases had no gene match. CDR1 and CDR2 from the germline V gene are SGDLS and YYNGEE. This CDR3 region has 15 residues. Complete variable domain (other parts from reference TRBV9 and TRBJ1-5): DSGVTQTPKHLITATGQRVTLRCSPRSGDLSVYWYQQSLDQGLQFLIQYYNGEERAKGNILERFSAQQFPDLHSELNLSSLELGDSALYFCASSETGNSNQPQHFGDGTRLSIL.

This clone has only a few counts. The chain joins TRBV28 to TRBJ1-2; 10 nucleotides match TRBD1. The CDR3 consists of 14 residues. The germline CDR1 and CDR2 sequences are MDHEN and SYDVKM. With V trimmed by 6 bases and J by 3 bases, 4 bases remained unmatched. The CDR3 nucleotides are TGTGCCAGCAGCGGGACAGGGGCCCACTATGGCTACACCTTC. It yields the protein CASSGTGAHYGYTF.

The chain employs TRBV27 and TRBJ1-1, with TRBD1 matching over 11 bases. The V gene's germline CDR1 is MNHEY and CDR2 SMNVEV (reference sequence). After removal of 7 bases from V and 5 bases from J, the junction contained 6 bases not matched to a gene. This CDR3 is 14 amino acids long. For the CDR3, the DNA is TGTGCCAGCAATGGACAGGGGGCTCGGACTGAAGCTTTCTTT. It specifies CASNGQGARTEAFF.

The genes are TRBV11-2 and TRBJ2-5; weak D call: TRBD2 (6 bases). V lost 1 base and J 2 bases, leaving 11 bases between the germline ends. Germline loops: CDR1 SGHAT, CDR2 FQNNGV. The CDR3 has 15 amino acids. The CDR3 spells CASSLAGVGQETQYF. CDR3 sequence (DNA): TGTGCCAGCAGCTTAGCGGGGGTCGGACAAGAGACCCAGTACTTC. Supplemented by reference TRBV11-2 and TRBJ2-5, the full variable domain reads EAGVAQSPRYKIIEKRQSVAFWCNPISGHATLYWYQQILGQGPKLLIQFQNNGVVDDSQLPKDRFSAERLKGVDSTLKIQPAKLEDSAVYLCASSLAGVGQETQYFGPGTRLLVL.

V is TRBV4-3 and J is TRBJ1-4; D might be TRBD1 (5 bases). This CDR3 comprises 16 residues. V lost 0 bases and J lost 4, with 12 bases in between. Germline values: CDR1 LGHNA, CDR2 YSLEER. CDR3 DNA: TGCGCCAGCAGCCAAGATTCCCAGGGCCTTAATGAAAAACTGTTTTTT. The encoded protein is CASSQDSQGLNEKLFF.

In DNA form, the CDR3 reads TGCGCCAGCAGCTTCTCGGGGACGGGGGGTTCCGAGCAGTACTTC. This sequence encodes CASSFSGTGGSEQYF. The V call is TRBV5-1, the J call TRBJ2-7; 7 positions match TRBD2. With 2 bases clipped from V and 6 bases from J, the junction kept 11 bases outside the gene matches. CDR1 and CDR2 (germline): SGHRS, YFSETQ. The length of the CDR3 is 15 residues.

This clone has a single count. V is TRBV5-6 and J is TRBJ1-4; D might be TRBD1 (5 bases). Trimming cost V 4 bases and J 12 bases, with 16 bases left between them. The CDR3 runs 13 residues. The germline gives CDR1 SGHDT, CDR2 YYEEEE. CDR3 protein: CASSLAPGGELFF. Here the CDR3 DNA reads TGTGCCAGCAGCCTAGCCCCGGGGGGGGAACTGTTTTTT.

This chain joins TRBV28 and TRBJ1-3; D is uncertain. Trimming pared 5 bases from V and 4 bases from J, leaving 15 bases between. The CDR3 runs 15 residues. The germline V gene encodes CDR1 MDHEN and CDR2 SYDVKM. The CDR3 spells CASSAPVGGGNTIYF. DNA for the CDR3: TGTGCCAGCAGTGCCCCGGTGGGAGGAGGAAACACCATATATTTT.

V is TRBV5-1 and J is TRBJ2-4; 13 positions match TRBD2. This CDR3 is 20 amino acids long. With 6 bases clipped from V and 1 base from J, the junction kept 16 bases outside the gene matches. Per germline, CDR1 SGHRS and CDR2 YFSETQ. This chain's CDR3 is CASTALQTSGGPGAKNIQYF. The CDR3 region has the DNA TGCGCCAGCACCGCTCTTCAGACTAGCGGGGGGCCGGGGGCCAAAAACATTCAGTACTTC.

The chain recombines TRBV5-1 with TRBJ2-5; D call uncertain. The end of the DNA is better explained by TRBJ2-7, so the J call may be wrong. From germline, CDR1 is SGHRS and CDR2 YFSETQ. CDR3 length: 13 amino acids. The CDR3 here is CASSLGRGHEQYF. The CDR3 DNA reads TGCGCCAGCAGCTTGGGGCGAGGCCACGAGCAGTACTTC.